This entry features one T cell receptor beta chain sequence. Its antigen remains unknown. These data are taken from a study of T cells expressing NK-cell markers. Study details: Researchers got TCR beta repertoires out of sorted CD3+CD56+NKG2C+, CD3+CD56+NKG2C- and CD3+CD56-NKG2C+ T cells.

General study points: Uncertainty persisted over the HCMV specificity of expanded NKG2C+ T cell clones.

UMIs accompanied the 5'RACE template switching by which TCR beta cDNA was made. Reprocessing the 5' RACE reads, TCRdb reports a single entry for every CDR3 protein and omits DNA. The ten top clones account for roughly 3.5%, within a sample of 500,000 to 700,000 distinct CDR3 sequences. The CDR3 totals 15 residues. Germline V gives CDR1 LGHNA, CDR2 YNFKEQ. V usage is TRBV4-2 and J usage is TRBJ1-1; TCRdb indicates TRBD1, and absent DNA this call remains unverified. Source material: blood T cells: a sorted CD56 or NKG2C T cell subset, CD4+ or CD8+ T cells, or bulk PBMC T cells (not recorded which). This clonotype was obtained from a man aged 18 to 30 in good health. The CDR3 is CASSRPDLGGVEAFF.